Following are 3 T cell receptor beta chains from one sample sequenced in a study of control samples from healthy donors and cancer patients. Only in-frame clones appear in the TCRdb table, and some are missing; sequencing was by immunoSEQ multiplex PCR. Among 95,000 to 110,000 clones listed, around 88% were seen once. The sample comprised PBMCs. The origin of the receptors is a man aged 55 to 70 with lung cancer.

Only a few counts were recorded for this clone. The chain combines TRBV6-4 with TRBJ1-4; possible D gene TRBD1, 5 bases. Between the trimmed V and J ends, which lost 4 bases and 1 base, there was a span of 7 bases. Germline CDR1 is MRHNA and CDR2 is SNTAGT. The CDR3 is 14 residues long. CDR3 DNA: TGTGCCAGCAGTGCGCAGGGAACTAATGAAAAACTGTTTTTT. As protein: CASSAQGTNEKLFF.

This clone was seen just once. The gene calls are TRBV10-1 and TRBJ1-3; D is unresolved. The CDR3 contains 14 residues. Between the trimmed V and J ends, which lost 3 bases and 1 base, there was a span of 7 bases. Germline CDR1 is WNHNN and CDR2 is SYGVQD (reference sequence). CDR3 nucleotides: TGCGCCAGCAGTGACAGCATTTCTGGAAACACCATATATTTT. Translation gives CASSDSISGNTIYF.

J is TRBJ2-3 and V is TRBV7-9; 14 bases line up with TRBD2. This CDR3 has 18 amino acids. The V and J ends lost 3 bases and 0 bases, in that order; junction bases with no gene match: 5. The germline V gene has CDR1 SEHNR and CDR2 FQNEAQ (reference sequence). DNA of the CDR3: TGTGCCAGCAGCTTGGGACTAGCGGGGGAGCATAGCACAGATACGCAGTATTTT. This gives the protein CASSLGLAGEHSTDTQYF.